This T cell receptor (beta chain) appears in the sequencing data of a study of T cell repertoires in cytomegalovirus infection. Across the whole study: The public TCR beta signatures pointed to both CMV infection and matching HLA type. Study conclusions and caveats: Clonotype analysis showed dominance of the ex vivo response by HLA-C-restricted CMV-specific TCR beta clonotypes. Individuals carrying CMV plus the relevant HLA were identified by cumulative frequency of public TCR beta families.

Via MiXCR, TCRdb re-called the reads, giving one row per CDR3 protein. The sample lists under 850,000 distinct CDR3 sequences, 35% to 45% occurring once. Comments on this clonotype: Its antigen is currently unknown.

The sequence was collected from a human donor in good health (CMV status not recorded). Some clones in this sample may be carry-over from other donors' samples. The sequencing input was PBMCs.

DNA of the CDR3: TGTGCCAGCAGCTTATACCCAGGGGGCGACACCGGGGAGCTGTTTTTT. Its protein product is CASSLYPGGDTGELFF. This chain joins TRBV7-9 and TRBJ2-2; 8 bases fit TRBD1. This CDR3 contains 16 residues. Losses at the gene ends were 2 bases for V and 3 bases for J; bases not matched to a gene: 5. From germline, CDR1 is SEHNR and CDR2 FQNEAQ (reference sequence).